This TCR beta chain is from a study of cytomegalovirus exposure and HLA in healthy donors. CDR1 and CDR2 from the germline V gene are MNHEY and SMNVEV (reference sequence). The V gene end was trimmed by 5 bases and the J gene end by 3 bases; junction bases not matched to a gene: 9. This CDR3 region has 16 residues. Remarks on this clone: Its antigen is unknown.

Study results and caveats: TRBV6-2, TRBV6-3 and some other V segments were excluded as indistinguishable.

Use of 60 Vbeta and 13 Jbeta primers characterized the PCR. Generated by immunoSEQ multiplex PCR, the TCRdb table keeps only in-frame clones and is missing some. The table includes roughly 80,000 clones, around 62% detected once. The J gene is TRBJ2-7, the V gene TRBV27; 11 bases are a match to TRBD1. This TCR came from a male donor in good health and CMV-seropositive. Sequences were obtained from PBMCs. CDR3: CASSSGQGASVYEQYF. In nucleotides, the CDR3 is TGTGCCAGCAGTAGCGGACAGGGGGCGAGTGTCTACGAGCAGTACTTC.